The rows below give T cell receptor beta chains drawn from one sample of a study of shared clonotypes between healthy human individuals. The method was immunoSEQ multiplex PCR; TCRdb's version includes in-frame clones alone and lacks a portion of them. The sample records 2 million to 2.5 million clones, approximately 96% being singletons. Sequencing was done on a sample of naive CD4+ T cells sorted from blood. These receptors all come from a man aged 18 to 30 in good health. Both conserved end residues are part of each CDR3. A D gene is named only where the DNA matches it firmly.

CDR3 protein: CAGTPTGRGSNQPQHF
CDR3 DNA: TGTGCCGGCACACCAACAGGGCGTGGAAGCAATCAGCCCCAGCATTTT
V gene: TRBV28
D gene: -
J gene: TRBJ1-5

CDR3 protein: CATSRDRGGPGTDTQYF
CDR3 DNA: TGTGCCACCAGCAGAGATAGAGGAGGGCCTGGCACAGATACGCAGTATTTT
V gene: TRBV15
D gene: -
J gene: TRBJ2-3

CDR3 protein: CAWSRQGAGNSPLHF
CDR3 DNA: TGTGCCTGGAGCCGACAGGGGGCGGGCAATTCACCCCTCCACTTT
V gene: TRBV30
D gene: TRBD1
J gene: TRBJ1-6

CDR3 protein: CASSFGGAGTDTQYF
CDR3 DNA: TGTGCCAGCAGCTTCGGCGGGGCTGGCACAGATACGCAGTATTTT
V gene: TRBV5-4
D gene: -
J gene: TRBJ2-3

CDR3 protein: CASSTGRGYQETQYF
CDR3 DNA: TGTGCCAGCAGCACGGGACGTGGGTACCAAGAGACCCAGTACTTC
V gene: TRBV11-2
D gene: -
J gene: TRBJ2-5

CDR3 protein: CASSQGVNTEAFF
CDR3 DNA: TGTGCCAGCAGCCAGGGGGTTAACACTGAAGCTTTCTTT
V gene: TRBV6-5
D gene: TRBD1
J gene: TRBJ1-1

CDR3 protein: CASSLDFWAEQFF
CDR3 DNA: TGTGCCAGCAGCTTAGATTTTTGGGCCGAGCAGTTCTTC
V gene: TRBV11-2
D gene: -
J gene: TRBJ2-1

CDR3 protein: CASSEGTTGELFF
CDR3 DNA: TGTGCCAGCAGTGAGGGGACAACCGGGGAGCTGTTTTTT
V gene: TRBV6-1
D gene: -
J gene: TRBJ2-2

CDR3 protein: CSSSPPATSGRTSSPYEQYF
CDR3 DNA: TGCAGCAGCTCTCCCCCCGCGACTAGCGGGAGGACTAGTTCCCCCTACGAGCAGTACTTC
V gene: TRBV29-1
D gene: TRBD2
J gene: TRBJ2-7

CDR3 protein: CASSTAGVGRNEKLFF
CDR3 DNA: TGTGCCAGCAGTACCGCCGGGGTGGGGAGGAACGAAAAACTGTTTTTT
V gene: TRBV2
D gene: -
J gene: TRBJ1-4

CDR3 protein: CASSDTSSYNSPLHF
CDR3 DNA: TGTGCCAGTAGTGACACCAGCTCCTATAATTCACCCCTCCACTTT
V gene: TRBV19
D gene: -
J gene: TRBJ1-6